The next 9 T cell receptor beta chains were all read from a single sample in a study of cytomegalovirus exposure and HLA in healthy donors. The PCR ran on 60 Vbeta and 13 Jbeta primers. Assay: immunoSEQ multiplex PCR; the TCRdb copy retains only in-frame clones and omits some. The table records some 190,000 clones, less than 90% of them present only once. The source material was PBMCs. The receptors were gathered from a girl aged 10 to 17 in good health and CMV-seropositive.

This clone showed up just a few times. The V call is TRBV6-5, the J call TRBJ2-7; a weak D match, TRBD2 (5 bases). Trimming cost V 0 bases and J 7 bases, with 16 bases left between them. The CDR3 is 15 residues long. The germline V gene has CDR1 MNHEY and CDR2 SVGAGI. CDR3 sequence (DNA): TGTGCCAGCAGTTACTCCTCAGGTAGCGTGGTGGAGCAGTACTTC. This gives the protein CASSYSSGSVVEQYF.

The rearrangement joins TRBV6-1 to TRBJ2-7, with a weak D call TRBD2 (5 bases). The CDR3 extends over 15 amino acids. Germline loops: CDR1 MNHNS, CDR2 SASEGT. Trimming took off 2 bases at V and 0 bases at J, with 11 bases between the two ends. Written as DNA, the CDR3 is TGTGCCAGCAGTGAACGCCTAGGGAGCTCCTACGAGCAGTACTTC. It is translated as CASSERLGSSYEQYF.

V usage is TRBV7-2 and J usage is TRBJ1-2; TRBD1 might be the D (6 bases). CDR1 and CDR2 from the germline V gene are SGHTA and FQGNSA. The CDR3 totals 16 residues. V shed 3 bases and J shed 8 bases, with 22 bases lying between them. CDR3 amino acids: CASSFSRVPGARGYTF. The CDR3 coding sequence is TGTGCCAGCAGCTTTTCTAGGGTTCCAGGGGCGCGAGGCTACACCTTC. Based on the CDR3 plus reference TRBV7-2 and TRBJ1-2, the full variable domain is GAGVSQSPSNKVTEKGKDVELRCDPISGHTALYWYRQSLGQGLEFLIYFQGNSAPDKSGLPSDRFSAERTGGSVSTLTIQRTQQEDSAVYLCASSFSRVPGARGYTFGSGTRLTVV.

V usage is TRBV30 and J usage is TRBJ2-1; 12 bases align to TRBD2. CDR3 length equals 17 residues. The V gene's germline CDR1 is GTSNPN and CDR2 SVGIG (reference sequence). V trimming: 3 bases; J trimming: 3 bases; junction bases outside the gene matches: 9. The CDR3 sequence is CAWSDTTSGGYYNEQFF. CDR3 in DNA: TGTGCCTGGAGCGACACCACTAGCGGGGGGTACTACAATGAGCAGTTCTTC. Together with reference TRBV30 and TRBJ2-1, the CDR3 gives the full variable domain: SQTIHQWPATLVQPVGSPLSLECTVEGTSNPNLYWYRQAAGRGLQLLFYSVGIGQISSEVPQNLSASRPQDRQFILSSKKLLLSDSGFYLCAWSDTTSGGYYNEQFFGPGTRLTVL.

CDR3: CASSVERVTDTQYF. CDR3 sequence (DNA): TGTGCCAGCAGCGTAGAGAGGGTGACAGATACGCAGTATTTT. The chain recombines TRBV9 with TRBJ2-3; the D gene is possibly TRBD2 (5 bases). CDR1 is SGDLS, CDR2 YYNGEE, per germline. V shed 0 bases and J shed 3 bases, with 8 bases lying between them. The CDR3 runs to 14 residues. Drawing the rest from reference TRBV9 and TRBJ2-3, the complete variable domain is DSGVTQTPKHLITATGQRVTLRCSPRSGDLSVYWYQQSLDQGLQFLIQYYNGEERAKGNILERFSAQQFPDLHSELNLSSLELGDSALYFCASSVERVTDTQYFGPGTRLTVL.

The CDR3, as DNA: TGCGCCAGCAGCCAAGCGGCGGGACTAGCTACCGGGGAGCTGTTTTTT. Translating gives CASSQAAGLATGELFF. The V gene is TRBV4-1, the J gene TRBJ2-2, with 9 nucleotides matching TRBD2. Losses at the gene ends were 1 base for V and 5 bases for J; bases not matched to a gene: 5. The germline CDR1 and CDR2 sequences are MGHRA and YSYEKL. CDR3 length: 16 amino acids.

The chain is built from TRBV7-9 and TRBJ1-2; the match to TRBD1 covers 8 bases. The CDR3 runs to 13 residues. Germline CDR1 reads SEHNR; CDR2 reads FQNEAQ (reference sequence). The junction had 5 bases not matched to a gene; V was cut back by 4 bases and J by 7 bases. The CDR3 DNA is TGTGCCAGCAGCTCGGGACAGGCTCTTGGCTACACCTTC. Its translation is CASSSGQALGYTF. Together with reference TRBV7-9 and TRBJ1-2, the CDR3 gives the full variable domain: DTGVSQNPRHKITKRGQNVTFRCDPISEHNRLYWYRQTLGQGPEFLTYFQNEAQLEKSRLLSDRFSAERPKGSFSTLEIQRTEQGDSAMYLCASSSGQALGYTFGSGTRLTVV.

CDR3 DNA: TGCAGCGTTGTCGGACAGGGACCCGGGGAGCTGTTTTTT. It codes for CSVVGQGPGELFF. The chain combines TRBV29-1 with TRBJ2-2; TRBD1 matches at 8 bases. V trimming: 4 bases; J trimming: 6 bases; junction bases outside the gene matches: 4. Looked up from germline, CDR1 is SQVTM and CDR2 is ANQGSEA. This CDR3 has 13 residues.

The chain has TRBV29-1 and TRBJ2-1; 7 bases are a match to TRBD1. Germline-derived CDR1 and CDR2 are SQVTM and ANQGSEA. V lost 7 bases, J lost 4 bases, and 13 bases stayed unmatched. The CDR3 length is 15 residues. The CDR3, as DNA: TGCAGCGCCGCAGGGGGTTCGGGCAGATACAATGAGCAGTTCTTC. It specifies CSAAGGSGRYNEQFF.